A selection of T cell receptor beta chains follows, all from one sample in a study of blood T cell repertoires in COVID-19. TCRdb's copy holds only in-frame clones and misses some; the assay was immunoSEQ multiplex PCR. The data contain roughly 350,000 clones, roughly 90% of them singletons. The sequencing sample was made of peripheral blood. These receptor sequences come from a woman between 45 and 60 years old with active or convalescent COVID-19. The CDR3 runs from the conserved cysteine through the conserved F or W. The D gene is left open where the match is weak. Not all rows give a size; the values are once, few, many and, for expanded clones, a class.

v_gene	d_gene	abundance	j_gene	CDR3nt	CDR3aa
TRBV9	-	-	TRBJ2-5	TGTGCCAGCAGCGTAGGGTCCTGGAGGGAGAGGGGAGAGACCCAGTACTTC	CASSVGSWRERGETQYF
TRBV28	-	-	TRBJ1-2	TGTGCCAGCAGTTTGGGAGGCACCTATGGCTACACCTTC	CASSLGGTYGYTF
TRBV11-1	TRBD1	-	TRBJ1-2	TGTGCCAGCAGCAACCTGACAGGGATTAACTATGGCTACACCTTC	CASSNLTGINYGYTF
TRBV3-1/TRBV3-2	-	-	TRBJ1-2	TGTGCCAGCAGCCAAGATGGGGCTAGGGGCTACACCTTC	CASSQDGARGYTF
TRBV7-9	-	-	TRBJ2-1	TGTGCCAGCAGCGAGGGCGGGGTGTTGTCCTACAATGAGCAGTTCTTC	CASSEGGVLSYNEQFF
TRBV30	-	-	TRBJ2-1	TGTGCCTGGAGTGTGGCGGGGGCCCTGGGCAATGAGCAGTTCTTC	CAWSVAGALGNEQFF
TRBV28	-	-	TRBJ1-5	TGTGCCACCTGGGAGGGGGTAAGGGTTCAGCCCCAGCATTTT	CATWEGVRVQPQHF
TRBV4-3	TRBD1	-	TRBJ1-5	TGCGCCAGCAGCCAACGGGACAGGCCTAACAATCAGCCCCAGCATTTT	CASSQRDRPNNQPQHF
TRBV28	-	-	TRBJ2-7	TGTGCCAGCAGTTCTGGACAAGGGCAACGGGAGCAGTACTTC	CASSSGQGQREQYF
TRBV5-1	-	once	TRBJ2-3	TGCGCCAGCAGCTTGGCCTTCCCCACAGATACGCAGTATTTT	CASSLAFPTDTQYF
TRBV6-6	-	-	TRBJ1-1	TGTGCCAGCAGAGACTTCGAAGCTTTCTTT	CASRDFEAFF
TRBV15	TRBD1	-	TRBJ1-4	TGTGCCACCAGCAGACGACCGGGGACAGAAAATGAAAAACTGTTTTTT	CATSRRPGTENEKLFF
TRBV28	TRBD1	-	TRBJ2-7	TGTGCCAGCAGTACTCCGGGACAGGGGAAATACGAGCAGTACTTC	CASSTPGQGKYEQYF
TRBV14	-	-	TRBJ2-1	TGTGCCAGCAGCCATGTATCCCTCTCAGGGGTTTTGTACAATGAGCAGTTCTTC	CASSHVSLSGVLYNEQFF
TRBV27	-	-	TRBJ1-1	TGTGCCAGCAGTTCTCGGGTCAGCACTGAAGCTTTCTTT	CASSSRVSTEAFF
TRBV12-3/TRBV12-4	-	-	TRBJ1-2	TGTGCCAGCAGTGTTGACATGTATGGCTACACCTTC	CASSVDMYGYTF
TRBV25-1	-	-	TRBJ2-1	TGTGCCAGCAGTGAATTACCGGGACTTTACAATGAGCAGTTCTTC	CASSELPGLYNEQFF
TRBV6-1	-	once	TRBJ1-1	TGTGCCAGCAGTGAAAGACAAAACACTGAAGCTTTCTTT	CASSERQNTEAFF
TRBV2	TRBD2	-	TRBJ2-5	TGTGCCAGCAGTCGACTAGCCCAAGAGACCCAGTACTTC	CASSRLAQETQYF
TRBV7-6	TRBD1	-	TRBJ1-3	TGTGCCAGCAGCTTAGGGCGGGACAGCTCTGGAAACACCATATATTTT	CASSLGRDSSGNTIYF
TRBV7-2	TRBD2	-	TRBJ2-1	TGTGCCAGCAGCTTAGGCTTGGGTAGCGGGAGACCCCCCTACAATGAGCAGTTCTTC	CASSLGLGSGRPPYNEQFF
TRBV28	TRBD2	-	TRBJ2-2	TGTGCCAGCAGTACCGACGTGCGGGAGGTCACCGGGGAGCTGTTTTTT	CASSTDVREVTGELFF
TRBV7-3	-	few	TRBJ2-4	TGTGCCAGCAGCTTAGACCCGGGAGCCAAAAACATTCAGTACTTC	CASSLDPGAKNIQYF
TRBV12-3/TRBV12-4	-	-	TRBJ2-3	TGTGCCAGCAGTTTGCCCTCGGGAGATACGCAGTATTTT	CASSLPSGDTQYF
TRBV28	-	-	TRBJ1-2	TGTGCCAGCAGTTTAGTCAGGGGCCCCCATGGCTACACCTTC	CASSLVRGPHGYTF
TRBV4-1	TRBD2	-	TRBJ2-3	TGCGCCAGCAGCCAAGGAGGAACTAGCGCAGATACGCAGTATTTT	CASSQGGTSADTQYF
TRBV6-5	TRBD1	-	TRBJ1-2	TGTGCCAGCAGTTACCTGGGACAGGGGAGCGGCTACACCTTC	CASSYLGQGSGYTF
TRBV7-9	-	-	TRBJ1-5	TGTGCCAGCAGCTTAGACGGTTATCAGCCCCAGCATTTT	CASSLDGYQPQHF
TRBV4-1	-	-	TRBJ1-1	TGCGCCAGCAGCCAAGGTCGACCCACCAGACTTGAAGCTTTCTTT	CASSQGRPTRLEAFF
TRBV29-1	TRBD1	few	TRBJ2-1	TGCAGCGCCAATCCGGGACAGGGCTACAATGAGCAGTTCTTC	CSANPGQGYNEQFF
TRBV30	TRBD1	-	TRBJ1-5	TGTGCCTGGAAGCGACGACAGGGCCCTAATCAGCCCCAGCATTTT	CAWKRRQGPNQPQHF
TRBV19	TRBD2	-	TRBJ2-7	TGTGCCAGTAGTCTAGCGGGAGGGGACGAGCAGTACTTC	CASSLAGGDEQYF
TRBV6-5	-	-	TRBJ2-7	TGTGCCAGCAGTTACCAAGCGACAGTCTCCTACGAGCAGTACTTC	CASSYQATVSYEQYF
TRBV7-2	TRBD2	-	TRBJ2-5	TGTGCCAGCAGCCTGGGGGGGCTAGCGGGGCTCCAAGAGACCCAGTACTTC	CASSLGGLAGLQETQYF
TRBV18	-	-	TRBJ2-3	TGTGCCAGCTCACCCGCGGCTAACACAGATACGCAGTATTTT	CASSPAANTDTQYF
TRBV19	-	-	TRBJ2-2	TGTGCCAGTATTCGTCGAGGGGGAGCGAACACCGGGGAGCTGTTTTTT	CASIRRGGANTGELFF
TRBV2	-	-	TRBJ2-7	TGTGCCAGCCTTGAATGGGACATCGGCTACGAGCAGTACTTC	CASLEWDIGYEQYF
TRBV6-1	-	-	TRBJ1-1	TGTGCCAGCAGTGACGGTATGAACACTGAAGCTTTCTTT	CASSDGMNTEAFF
TRBV14	-	-	TRBJ2-2	TGTGCCAGCAGCCAAGATTTCGGGGTCGGCACCGGGGAGCTGTTTTTT	CASSQDFGVGTGELFF
TRBV6-5	-	-	TRBJ1-4	TGTGCAACGGCGCGGGGGGCGAGTAATGAAAAACTGTTTTTT	CATARGASNEKLFF
TRBV11-2	TRBD2	-	TRBJ2-1	TGTGCCAGCAGCCCGACTAGCGGGAGGACCCTCGTGGATGAGCAGTTCTTC	CASSPTSGRTLVDEQFF
TRBV5-5	TRBD1	-	TRBJ2-7	TGTGCCAGCAGCTTGGGACAGGGGATCCCCTACGAGCAGTACTTC	CASSLGQGIPYEQYF
TRBV7-2	TRBD1	-	TRBJ2-2	TGTGCCAGCAGCGCGATACAGGGGAGTGGAACCGGGGAGCTGTTTTTT	CASSAIQGSGTGELFF
TRBV18	-	few	TRBJ2-7	TGTGCCAGCTCCCAACAGGCGAACGAGCAGTACTTC	CASSQQANEQYF
TRBV18	-	-	TRBJ1-4	TGTGCCAGCTCAGACAAGGGCCGGACTGTTAATGAAAAACTGTTTTTT	CASSDKGRTVNEKLFF
TRBV6-2/TRBV6-3	-	-	TRBJ1-2	TGTGCCAGCAGTTACTCCGGGGGGCGAGGCTACACCTTC	CASSYSGGRGYTF
TRBV3-1/TRBV3-2	-	-	TRBJ1-3	TGTGCCAGCAGCCTCACCCTACTTCGAGGGAGCTCTGGAAACACCATATATTTT	CASSLTLLRGSSGNTIYF
TRBV30	TRBD1	-	TRBJ2-5	TGTGCCTGGTCGACAGGGGGACAAGAGACCCAGTACTTC	CAWSTGGQETQYF
TRBV11-2	-	once	TRBJ2-7	TGTGCCAGCAGCTTAATTCAGGGTTCCTACGAGCAGTACTTC	CASSLIQGSYEQYF
TRBV4-2	-	few	TRBJ1-4	TGTGCCAGCAGCCATGTGACAGATGAAAAACTGTTTTTT	CASSHVTDEKLFF
TRBV7-3	-	-	TRBJ2-5	TGTGCCAGCAGCCGAACCGGCCGTTTCGGGACATATCAAGAGACCCAGTACTTC	CASSRTGRFGTYQETQYF